The clone carrying this T cell receptor (beta chain) was seen only once. Its antigen is not known. This sample is drawn from a study of T cell repertoires in cytomegalovirus infection. Turning to the study itself: Used in the study were CMV epitopes, some recently identified and HLA-C-restricted, others well-studied and HLA-B-restricted. Signatures in public TCR beta sequences pointed to both CMV infection and matching HLA type.

TCRdb ran MiXCR on the reads and lists one entry per CDR3 protein. Of fewer than 900,000 distinct CDR3 sequences in the sample, roughly 28% were seen once. Trimming pared 6 bases from V and 8 bases from J, leaving 20 bases between. The V gene's germline CDR1 is DFQATT and CDR2 SNEGSKA (reference sequence). CDR3 length: 15 amino acids. The genes are TRBV20-1 and TRBJ1-6, with D possibly being TRBD1 (6 bases). The sample was cultured CD8+ T cells from PBMCs, taken from culture after CMV antigen stimulation. The TCR sequence derives from a human donor in good health (CMV status not recorded). Some clones in this sample may be carry-over from other donors' samples. CDR3 sequence reads: CSAPNLQGRDSPLHF. The CDR3 DNA reads TGCAGTGCCCCTAACTTACAGGGTCGGGATTCACCCCTCCACTTT.